The rows below give T cell receptor beta chains drawn from one sample of a study of blood T cell repertoires in COVID-19. Libraries were prepared by immunoSEQ multiplex PCR; TCRdb keeps only in-frame clonotypes and omits some of them. The sample yields 150,000 to 200,000 clones, about 88% seen once. The material sequenced was PBMCs or T cells enriched from blood (not recorded which). These receptors originate from a human donor with acute COVID-19. The donor label of this sample is uncertain. Each CDR3 is given with its conserved first and last residue. Each record gives: V gene, D gene, clone size, J gene, CDR3 protein, CDR3 DNA. D genes are given only for firm matches. Clone sizes are given selectively: once, few, many, or a class where the clone is expanded.

V: TRBV19
D: .
size: .
J: TRBJ1-1
CDR3: CASTTRKTGNTEAFF
DNA: TGTGCCAGTACCACGCGTAAAACAGGGAACACTGAAGCTTTCTTT

V: TRBV7-9
D: .
size: .
J: TRBJ2-5
CDR3: CASSLQGQETQYF
DNA: TGTGCCAGCAGCCTACAGGGTCAAGAGACCCAGTACTTC

V: TRBV30
D: TRBD1
size: .
J: TRBJ2-5
CDR3: CAWQRGTGGGETQYF
DNA: TGTGCCTGGCAAAGGGGGACAGGGGGTGGAGAGACCCAGTACTTC

V: TRBV9
D: TRBD1
size: .
J: TRBJ1-4
CDR3: CASSPGGTGGEEKLFF
DNA: TGTGCCAGCAGCCCCGGGGGGACAGGGGGCGAGGAAAAACTGTTTTTT

V: TRBV15
D: .
size: .
J: TRBJ2-5
CDR3: CATSRDRRQETQYF
DNA: TGTGCCACCAGCAGAGATCGGAGACAAGAGACCCAGTACTTC

V: TRBV12-3/TRBV12-4
D: .
size: .
J: TRBJ2-1
CDR3: CASSPLYNEQFF
DNA: TGTGCCAGCAGCCCCTTATACAATGAGCAGTTCTTC

V: TRBV6-5
D: .
size: few
J: TRBJ1-2
CDR3: CATLNRENYGYTF
DNA: TGTGCCACCCTAAACAGGGAGAACTATGGCTACACCTTC

V: TRBV2
D: TRBD2
size: .
J: TRBJ2-5
CDR3: CASSPGRETQYF
DNA: TGTGCCAGCAGTCCCGGGAGGGAGACCCAGTACTTC

V: TRBV29-1
D: .
size: .
J: TRBJ2-5
CDR3: CSAYGGLSGETQYF
DNA: TGCAGCGCCTACGGGGGGCTCTCGGGGGAGACCCAGTACTTC

V: TRBV7-8
D: TRBD2
size: .
J: TRBJ2-3
CDR3: CATGVSGGLDTQYF
DNA: TGTGCCACCGGGGTTAGCGGGGGTTTGGATACGCAGTATTTT

V: TRBV30
D: TRBD1
size: once
J: TRBJ1-1
CDR3: CAWSLTGLGEAFF
DNA: TGTGCCTGGAGCTTGACAGGGCTCGGGGAAGCTTTCTTT

V: TRBV3-1/TRBV3-2
D: TRBD1
size: once
J: TRBJ1-5
CDR3: CASSQENQGQESWGRNQPQHF
DNA: TGTGCCAGCAGCCAAGAGAACCAGGGACAGGAATCGTGGGGGCGCAATCAGCCCCAGCATTTT

V: TRBV5-1
D: .
size: .
J: TRBJ2-3
CDR3: CASSSEDTQYF
DNA: TGCGCCAGCAGTTCCGAGGATACGCAGTATTTT

V: TRBV6-6
D: .
size: .
J: TRBJ1-4
CDR3: CASSYIPGEGEKLFF
DNA: TGTGCCAGCAGTTACATACCAGGGGAGGGTGAAAAACTGTTTTTT

V: TRBV12-3/TRBV12-4
D: .
size: .
J: TRBJ1-1
CDR3: CASSFQMNTEAFF
DNA: TGTGCCAGCAGTTTTCAGATGAACACTGAAGCTTTCTTT

V: TRBV14
D: .
size: .
J: TRBJ2-7
CDR3: CASSQAVYEQYF
DNA: TGTGCCAGCAGCCAAGCTGTCTACGAGCAGTACTTC

V: TRBV5-4
D: TRBD2
size: .
J: TRBJ2-7
CDR3: CASSPLTSGGASHEQYF
DNA: TGTGCCAGCAGCCCCTTGACTAGCGGGGGGGCAAGTCACGAGCAGTACTTC

V: TRBV30
D: TRBD2
size: .
J: TRBJ2-3
CDR3: CAWTYGGLDTQYF
DNA: TGTGCCTGGACCTACGGGGGGTTAGATACGCAGTATTTT

V: TRBV3-1/TRBV3-2
D: TRBD1
size: .
J: TRBJ1-2
CDR3: CASSQRSGQGSGYTF
DNA: TGTGCCAGCAGCCAACGCTCGGGACAGGGGTCTGGCTACACCTTC

V: TRBV7-2
D: TRBD1
size: .
J: TRBJ1-1
CDR3: CASGYRGGTEAFF
DNA: TGTGCCAGCGGCTACAGGGGGGGCACTGAAGCTTTCTTT

V: TRBV5-4
D: TRBD1
size: .
J: TRBJ2-3
CDR3: CASSGRDRVDTQYF
DNA: TGTGCCAGCAGCGGCCGGGACAGGGTGGATACGCAGTATTTT

V: TRBV7-6
D: .
size: .
J: TRBJ2-7
CDR3: CASSSSGPEGEQYF
DNA: TGTGCCAGCAGCTCAAGTGGACCGGAGGGCGAGCAGTACTTC

V: TRBV7-2
D: .
size: .
J: TRBJ1-1
CDR3: CASSHATPAEAFF
DNA: TGTGCCAGCAGCCATGCCACCCCGGCTGAAGCTTTCTTT

V: TRBV24-1
D: .
size: .
J: TRBJ2-5
CDR3: CATSDGAPRGETQYF
DNA: TGTGCCACCAGTGATGGGGCACCCAGGGGAGAGACCCAGTACTTC

V: TRBV6-5
D: TRBD1
size: .
J: TRBJ1-1
CDR3: CASSYIGTADTEAFF
DNA: TGTGCCAGCAGTTACATCGGGACAGCGGACACTGAAGCTTTCTTT

V: TRBV4-1
D: TRBD1
size: .
J: TRBJ2-5
CDR3: CASSQADRGGETQYF
DNA: TGCGCCAGCAGCCAGGCGGACAGGGGAGGGGAGACCCAGTACTTC

V: TRBV15
D: .
size: once
J: TRBJ2-7
CDR3: CATSRDQSYEQYF
DNA: TGTGCCACCAGCAGAGATCAATCCTACGAGCAGTACTTC

V: TRBV7-3
D: .
size: .
J: TRBJ1-2
CDR3: CASSSVPTGGYTF
DNA: TGTGCCAGCAGTTCCGTTCCGACGGGGGGCTACACCTTC

V: TRBV7-2
D: TRBD1
size: .
J: TRBJ1-5
CDR3: CASSHYTGGNQPQHF
DNA: TGTGCCAGCAGCCATTACACAGGGGGCAATCAGCCCCAGCATTTT

V: TRBV6-2/TRBV6-3
D: TRBD2
size: .
J: TRBJ2-6
CDR3: CASSPRGDSGANVLTF
DNA: TGTGCCAGCAGCCCCCGGGGGGACTCTGGGGCCAACGTCCTGACTTTC

V: TRBV19
D: .
size: .
J: TRBJ2-7
CDR3: CASSLGGPLYEQYF
DNA: TGTGCCAGTAGCCTCGGGGGGCCACTTTACGAGCAGTACTTC

V: TRBV10-3
D: .
size: .
J: TRBJ2-6
CDR3: CAISAGVGANVLTF
DNA: TGTGCCATCAGCGCAGGGGTGGGGGCCAACGTCCTGACTTTC

V: TRBV6-5
D: .
size: .
J: TRBJ2-5
CDR3: CASTGVTSQETQYF
DNA: TGTGCCAGCACCGGGGTCACTAGCCAAGAGACCCAGTACTTC

V: TRBV29-1
D: TRBD1
size: .
J: TRBJ1-2
CDR3: CSVEGVLQGSLYGYTF
DNA: TGCAGCGTTGAAGGAGTATTACAGGGGAGCCTCTATGGCTACACCTTC

V: TRBV19
D: TRBD1
size: .
J: TRBJ2-6
CDR3: CASSPLTGDFSGANVLTF
DNA: TGTGCCAGTAGTCCATTGACAGGGGACTTTTCTGGGGCCAACGTCCTGACTTTC

V: TRBV4-1
D: TRBD1
size: .
J: TRBJ1-1
CDR3: CASSQEGQGVVMNTEAFF
DNA: TGCGCCAGCAGCCAAGAGGGGCAGGGGGTAGTTATGAACACTGAAGCTTTCTTT